These 9 T cell receptor beta chains were all obtained from the same sample, sequenced in a study of beta chain features in type 1 diabetes. Since all of the isolated RNA was reverse transcribed, expressed TCRB transcripts were what got sequenced. Method: immunoSEQ multiplex PCR; TCRdb's copy keeps in-frame clones and lacks some. The sample consists of fewer than 200,000 clones, about 13% of them appearing once. The sequencing input was central memory CD4+ T cells from blood. All receptors come from a woman aged 18-35 years in good health.

The V gene is TRBV4-2, the J gene TRBJ1-5; 11 bases are a match to TRBD1. CDR1 is LGHNA and CDR2 is YNFKEQ in the germline V gene. CDR3 length: 17 amino acids. Germline trimming cut 0 bases from V and 7 bases from J; bases unmatched to any gene: 8. Written as DNA, the CDR3 is TGTGCCAGCAGCCAAGATTTATCCGGGACAGGGGGACAGCCCCAGCATTTT. It codes for CASSQDLSGTGGQPQHF.

This clone was counted between two and nine times. This chain connects TRBV10-3 to TRBJ2-5; 8 bases fit TRBD2. V trimming: 6 bases; J trimming: 5 bases; junction bases outside the gene matches: 5. The CDR3 is 13 residues long. Germline CDR1 and CDR2: ENHRY and SYGVKD. This CDR3 reads CAIRISGMETQYF. For the CDR3, the DNA is TGTGCCATCAGGATTAGCGGGATGGAGACCCAGTACTTC.

The table lists this clone with a count of one. This chain links TRBV28 with TRBJ1-4; D is uncertain. The ends were cut back, 6 bases at V and 8 bases at J, with 13 bases in the middle. Germline CDR1 MDHEN, CDR2 SYDVKM. The length of the CDR3 is 13 residues. The CDR3, as DNA: TGTGCCAGCAGCTCACGGCGGATGGAAAAACTGTTTTTT. The encoded protein is CASSSRRMEKLFF.

In this sample, this clone turned up a few times. The rearrangement uses TRBV30 and TRBJ2-1; D might be TRBD2 (6 bases). Germline lookup yields CDR1 GTSNPN and CDR2 SVGIG (reference sequence). V was shortened by 3 bases and J by 9 bases, with 15 bases between the two germline ends. This CDR3 has 13 residues. The CDR3 protein is CAWSLDRAGEQFF. The DNA of the CDR3 is TGTGCCTGGAGCCTAGACAGAGCGGGTGAGCAGTTCTTC. The whole variable domain, remainder taken from reference TRBV30 and TRBJ2-1, is SQTIHQWPATLVQPVGSPLSLECTVEGTSNPNLYWYRQAAGRGLQLLFYSVGIGQISSEVPQNLSASRPQDRQFILSSKKLLLSDSGFYLCAWSLDRAGEQFFGPGTRLTVL.

This clone was recorded many times. In DNA form, the CDR3 reads TGTGCCAGCAGCCAACAAACTGAACTAGGCCATTACTCCTACAATGAGCAGTTCTTC. Protein product: CASSQQTELGHYSYNEQFF. This chain joins TRBV4-2 and TRBJ2-1; D perhaps matches TRBD2 (5 bases). Germline CDR1 LGHNA, CDR2 YNFKEQ. Trimming stripped 2 bases from V and 0 bases from J, with 20 bases between. The CDR3 has 19 residues.

The J gene is TRBJ2-7, the V gene TRBV13; 9 bases are a match to TRBD2. After removal of 5 bases from V and 1 base from J, the junction contained 15 bases not matched to a gene. The CDR3 spans 18 residues. Per germline, CDR1 PRHDT and CDR2 FYEKMQ (reference sequence). The CDR3 coding sequence is TGTGCCAGCAGCGCCGGCGGGGCTAGCGGGACTTTATCCTACGAGCAGTACTTC. It codes for CASSAGGASGTLSYEQYF.

This clone occurred a few times. This chain uses TRBV6-6 with TRBJ2-5; weak D call: TRBD1 (8 bases). The V end lost 6 bases, the J end lost 5 bases, and 16 bases lay between the germline ends. CDR1 and CDR2 (germline): MNHNY, SVGAGI (reference sequence). The CDR3 length is 14 residues. This CDR3 is CASRSDREGETQYF. CDR3 nucleotides: TGTGCCAGCAGATCGGACAGGGAGGGGGAGACCCAGTACTTC.

The J gene is TRBJ2-7, the V gene TRBV11-2; D possibly corresponds to TRBD2 (6 bases). Germline V gene data show CDR1 as SGHAT and CDR2 as FQNNGV. The V and J ends lost 4 bases and 3 bases respectively, with 13 bases between them. This CDR3 region has 14 residues. CDR3 protein: CASSSRNSGYEQYF. Here the CDR3 DNA reads TGTGCCAGCAGCTCGCGGAATAGCGGCTACGAGCAGTACTTC.

A few counts support this clone. This chain connects TRBV5-6 to TRBJ1-2; D gene uncertain. This CDR3 is 12 amino acids long. CDR1 is SGHDT, CDR2 YYEEEE, per germline. V lost 2 bases, J lost 4 bases, and 6 bases lay in between. The CDR3 nucleotides are TGTGCCAGCAGCTTATCCTCCTATGGCTACACCTTC. This sequence encodes CASSLSSYGYTF.